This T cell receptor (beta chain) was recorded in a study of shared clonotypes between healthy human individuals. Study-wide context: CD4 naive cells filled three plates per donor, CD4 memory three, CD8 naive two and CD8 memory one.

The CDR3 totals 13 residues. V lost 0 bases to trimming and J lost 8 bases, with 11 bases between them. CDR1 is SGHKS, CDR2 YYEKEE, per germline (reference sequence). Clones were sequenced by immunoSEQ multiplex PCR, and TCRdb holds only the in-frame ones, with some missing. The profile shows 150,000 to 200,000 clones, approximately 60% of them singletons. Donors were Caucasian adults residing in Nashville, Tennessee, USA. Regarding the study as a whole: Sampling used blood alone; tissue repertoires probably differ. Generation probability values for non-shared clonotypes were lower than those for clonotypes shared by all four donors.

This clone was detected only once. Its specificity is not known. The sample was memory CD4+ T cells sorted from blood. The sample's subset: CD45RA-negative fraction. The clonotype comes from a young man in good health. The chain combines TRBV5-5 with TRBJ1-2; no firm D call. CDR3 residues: CASSLDEVLGYTF. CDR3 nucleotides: TGTGCCAGCAGCTTGGACGAGGTTTTAGGCTACACCTTC.